The clone carrying this TCR beta chain has just a few counts. The record originates from a study of blood T cell repertoires in COVID-19. Study details: Two consecutive negative NP/OP PCR tests, clearance, or resolved symptoms defined Cohort 3 recovery. Italy, Spain and the United States were the sources of the convalescent and acute COVID-19 samples.

V lost 5 bases and J lost 9, with 13 bases in between. The CDR3 loop spans 11 amino acids. The germline gives CDR1 SQVTM, CDR2 ANQGSEA. Profiling relied on immunoSEQ multiplex PCR, and the TCRdb table lists in-frame clones only, not all of them. The sample holds roughly 200,000 clones; around 86% are singletons and the top ten take roughly 7.2%. Enrollees, about 18 to 90 years old, lived in about two dozen US areas. Participants' own reports of clinical history determined their cohort assignment. This chain links TRBV29-1 with TRBJ1-1; possibly TRBD1 for D (6 bases). This receptor was obtained from a man aged 25-45 years in a cohort exposed to, infected with or recovered from COVID-19 (not recorded which). Sample: PBMCs or T cells enriched from blood (not recorded which). CDR3 loop: CSVRTADQAFF. The CDR3 nucleotides are TGCAGCGTTAGGACAGCTGACCAAGCTTTCTTT.